The 2 T cell receptor beta chains listed next were all sequenced from one sample in a study of blood T cell repertoires in COVID-19. TCRdb's table, derived via immunoSEQ multiplex PCR, lists solely in-frame clones and lacks some. Of tens of thousands of clones listed, around 83% were seen once; the top ten hold 10% to 13%. The specimen was peripheral blood. These receptors came from a man in his fifties or sixties with COVID-19, enrolled during active disease.

V usage is TRBV28 and J usage is TRBJ2-7; 11 bases align to TRBD1. The germline gives CDR1 MDHEN, CDR2 SYDVKM. J was trimmed by 9 bases and V by 2 bases; bases with no gene match: 12. The CDR3 runs to 16 residues. In DNA form, the CDR3 reads TGTGCCAGCAGTTTACTGTGGGGACAGGGGGACGGTGTGCAGTACTTC. Encoded protein: CASSLLWGQGDGVQYF.

The chain combines TRBV5-1 with TRBJ2-5, with TRBD2 matching over 9 bases. The CDR3 is made up of 16 amino acids. Germline CDR1 SGHRS, CDR2 YFSETQ. The trim removed 0 bases at V and 4 bases at J, leaving 7 bases unmatched. In nucleotides, the CDR3 is TGCGCCAGCAGCTTGGGGCTCGGCGGGAGGGTAGAGACCCAGTACTTC. Encoded protein: CASSLGLGGRVETQYF.